Each of the 27 T cell receptor beta chains below was sequenced from the same sample in a study of response to subunit inactivated influenza vaccine. TCRdb called the RT-PCR reads again in MiXCR, with one record for every CDR3 protein. The sample carries 650,000 to 800,000 distinct CDR3 sequences, about 15% recorded once. The material was PBMCs from blood, obtained roughly 2 weeks before vaccination. The receptors here all came from a man aged 50-59 years who received an inactivated influenza vaccine.

The chain couples TRBV2 to TRBJ1-4; a weak D match, TRBD1 (5 bases). Germline V gives CDR1 SNHLY, CDR2 FYNNEI. The CDR3 has 14 amino acids. V was clipped by 2 bases and J by 5 bases, with 9 bases between them. Here the CDR3 DNA reads TGTGCCAGCAGTGAAAGGGACGGGAATGAAAAACTGTTTTTT. Its protein product is CASSERDGNEKLFF.

This clonotype showed up many times. The J gene is TRBJ1-6, the V gene TRBV5-1, with no clear D. V lost 4 bases, J lost 3 bases, and 5 bases lay in between. This CDR3 comprises 13 residues. Germline CDR1 is SGHRS and CDR2 is YFSETQ. The DNA for the CDR3 is TGCGCCAGCAGCCCAGACTATAATTCACCCCTCCACTTT. This translates into CASSPDYNSPLHF. Drawing the rest from reference TRBV5-1 and TRBJ1-6, the complete variable domain is KAGVTQTPRYLIKTRGQQVTLSCSPISGHRSVSWYQQTPGQGLQFLFEYFSETQRNKGNFPGRFSGRQFSNSRSEMNVSTLELGDSALYLCASSPDYNSPLHFGNGTRLTVT.

This clonotype appeared a single time. This chain's CDR3 is CASSLERGVYNEQFF. In nucleotides, the CDR3 is TGTGCCAGCAGTTTAGAGCGGGGGGTTTACAATGAGCAGTTCTTC. J is TRBJ2-1 and V is TRBV12-3 or TRBV12-4; TRBD2 aligns across 9 bases. V trimming: 1 base; J trimming: 4 bases; junction bases outside the gene matches: 2. This CDR3 is 15 amino acids long.

V gene TRBV7-9 combines with J gene TRBJ2-4; the D is unclear. This CDR3 region has 12 residues. Germline loops: CDR1 SEHNR, CDR2 FQNEAQ (reference sequence). The V gene lost 7 bases and the J gene lost 7 bases, with 11 bases spanning the gap. CDR3 residues: CASTLEPNIQYF. The CDR3 DNA reads TGTGCCAGCACCTTGGAACCGAACATTCAGTACTTC.

There are a few counts of this clonotype. V is TRBV21-1 and J is TRBJ1-3; the DNA was not used to check the table's D call, TRBD1. TRBV21-1 is shown as a pseudogene. The CDR3 totals 15 residues. In nucleotides, the CDR3 is TGTGCCAGCGAGGGGGTGTTTACGGCTGGAAACACCATATATTTT. It specifies CASEGVFTAGNTIYF.

The rearrangement uses TRBV20-1 and TRBJ2-1; 15 bases match TRBD2. Germline CDR1 DFQATT, CDR2 SNEGSKA (reference sequence). This CDR3 comprises 17 residues. V was clipped by 6 bases and J by 1 base; unmatched bases: 7. The CDR3 region is CSALPGLAGGSYNEQFF. The CDR3 coding sequence is TGCAGTGCCCTCCCGGGACTAGCGGGAGGATCCTACAATGAGCAGTTCTTC.

This clonotype was seen repeatedly, ten times or more. The gene calls are TRBV3-1 and TRBJ2-3, with D perhaps TRBD1 or TRBD2 (5 bases each). Germline assignment: CDR1 LGHDT and CDR2 YNNKEL (reference sequence). This CDR3 contains 19 residues. The V end was cut by 4 bases, the J end by 3 bases, with 26 bases between. The CDR3 loop is CASSPLPVDTFGRTDTQYF. In DNA, the CDR3 is TGTGCCAGCAGCCCGCTACCCGTGGACACCTTTGGGAGAACAGATACGCAGTATTTT.

V gene TRBV6-5 combines with J gene TRBJ1-4, with D unclear. Germline V CDR1 and CDR2: MNHEY, SVGAGI. The ends were cut back, 4 bases at V and 8 bases at J, with 17 bases in the middle. The CDR3 contains 15 residues. DNA for the CDR3: TGTGCCAGCAGTTGGAGAGGATCGGAAGACGAAAAACTGTTTTTT. This sequence encodes CASSWRGSEDEKLFF.

The gene calls are TRBV20-1 and TRBJ2-5; TRBD1 aligns across 8 bases. This CDR3 has 14 residues. The junction had 16 bases not matched to a gene; V was cut back by 6 bases and J by 10 bases. Germline lookup yields CDR1 DFQATT and CDR2 SNEGSKA (reference sequence). CDR3 in amino acids: CSAVRTGSKQIQYF. The DNA for the CDR3 is TGCAGTGCAGTCCGGACAGGGTCCAAACAGATCCAGTACTTC.

In its sample, this clonotype was seen a few times. The chain links TRBV20-1 to TRBJ2-5; maybe TRBD1 (6 bases). There are 14 residues in the CDR3. Germline CDR1 reads DFQATT; CDR2 reads SNEGSKA (reference sequence). Trimming took 2 bases from V and 2 from J, leaving 12 bases between them. CDR3 nucleotides: TGCAGTGCTAGATACGGACAGTCACAAGAGACCCAGTACTTC. This gives the protein CSARYGQSQETQYF.

This clonotype was counted at least ten times. The chain recombines TRBV4-2 with TRBJ1-2, with D unclear. The CDR3 runs to 13 residues. V lost 2 bases to trimming and J lost 13 bases, with 17 bases between them. Germline V lookup: CDR1 LGHNA, CDR2 YNFKEQ. CDR3 sequence: CASSQTSDRPPTF. CDR3 coding DNA: TGTGCCAGCAGCCAAACCTCGGATAGGCCTCCCACCTTC.

This clonotype was counted ten times or more. The genes are TRBV20-1 and TRBJ2-1; D is perhaps TRBD2 (6 bases). This CDR3 has 13 residues. Per the germline V gene, CDR1 is DFQATT and CDR2 is SNEGSKA (reference sequence). Trimming shortened V by 2 bases and J by 9 bases, and 14 bases separated the two germline ends. The DNA of the CDR3 is TGCAGTGCTAGACCATCCACTAGCTCTGAGCAGTTCTTC. As protein: CSARPSTSSEQFF.

The chain employs TRBV5-4 and TRBJ2-1; TRBD2 matches at 8 bases. Trimming cost V 2 bases and J 0 bases; bases outside gene matches: 4. This CDR3 has 16 residues. Germline V CDR1 and CDR2: SGHNT, YYREEE (reference sequence). CDR3 protein: CASSLMRGASYNEQFF. DNA of the CDR3: TGTGCCAGCAGCTTAATGCGGGGGGCCTCCTACAATGAGCAGTTCTTC.

The CDR3 nucleotides read TGTGCCAGCTCACCGCCAGGGACAGGGATCAGGACCTACGAGCAGTACTTC. Translating it yields CASSPPGTGIRTYEQYF. The gene calls are TRBV18 and TRBJ2-7; 9 bases fit TRBD1. This CDR3 is built from 17 residues. Losses at the gene ends were 3 bases for V and 2 bases for J; bases not matched to a gene: 11. Germline loops: CDR1 KGHSH, CDR2 LQKENI. Drawing the rest from reference TRBV18 and TRBJ2-7, the complete variable domain is NAGVMQNPRHLVRRRGQEARLRCSPMKGHSHVYWYRQLPEEGLKFMVYLQKENIIDESGMPKERFSAEFPKEGPSILRIQQVVRGDSAAYFCASSPPGTGIRTYEQYFGPGTRLTVT.

This sequence joins TRBV7-3 and TRBJ2-3; TRBD1 matches at 8 bases. The J segment lost 5 bases and the V segment lost 5 bases, leaving 6 bases of the junction unmatched. Germline values: CDR1 SGHTA, CDR2 FQGTGA. The CDR3 loop spans 14 amino acids. The CDR3 DNA reads as TGTGCCAGCAGCGGACAGGGAATAATAGATACGCAGTATTTT. Its translation: CASSGQGIIDTQYF.

This clonotype was seen at least ten times. DNA for the CDR3: TGTGCCAGCAGTCCCGGGACAGGGGGCGGGGGCTACACCTTC. Residues: CASSPGTGGGGYTF. The genes are TRBV12-3 or TRBV12-4 and TRBJ1-2; the match to TRBD1 covers 12 bases. This CDR3 contains 14 residues. V lost 5 bases, J lost 8 bases, and 6 bases stayed unmatched.

V gene TRBV4-2 combines with J gene TRBJ1-2; no definite D call. The CDR3 length is 15 residues. V shed 1 base and J shed 4 bases, with 13 bases lying between them. Germline V gene lookup returns CDR1 LGHNA and CDR2 YNFKEQ. The CDR3 DNA reads as TGTGCCAGCAGCCAAGCCCGGACCACTAGCTATGGCTACACCTTC. Its translation: CASSQARTTSYGYTF.

This clonotype was observed many times. V is TRBV21-1 and J is TRBJ2-4; TRBD2, the table's D call, lacks a check against the DNA. TRBV21-1 is recorded as a pseudogene. The CDR3 contains 15 residues. The CDR3 sequence: CASLWGREAKNIQYF. The CDR3 bases are TGTGCCAGCCTTTGGGGACGAGAAGCCAAAAACATTCAGTACTTC.

The CDR3 loop is CASSLEQGRAAQYF. For the CDR3, the DNA is TGCGCCAGCAGCTTGGAGCAGGGCCGGGCGGCCCAGTACTTC. V and J are TRBV5-1 and TRBJ2-5, with D tentatively TRBD1 (5 bases). V lost 0 bases to trimming and J lost 9 bases, with 15 bases between them. This CDR3 is 14 amino acids long. The germline V gene has CDR1 SGHRS and CDR2 YFSETQ.

V is TRBV24-1 and J is TRBJ2-5; D is possibly TRBD1 or TRBD2 (5 bases each). The CDR3 is 16 amino acids. Trimming pared 4 bases from V and 2 bases from J, leaving 16 bases between. Germline CDR1 KGHDR, CDR2 SFDVKD. CDR3 sequence (DNA): TGTGCCACCAGTGACCCCGGGACCACTCGACAAGAGACCCAGTACTTC. Its translation is CATSDPGTTRQETQYF.

The chain recombines TRBV9 with TRBJ2-1; either TRBD1 or TRBD2 may fit D (5 bases each). The CDR3 extends over 14 amino acids. V lost 0 bases, J lost 4 bases, and 8 bases lay in between. From germline, CDR1 is SGDLS and CDR2 YYNGEE. The CDR3 is CASSVAGTYNEQFF. For the CDR3, the DNA is TGTGCCAGCAGCGTAGCGGGGACGTACAATGAGCAGTTCTTC.

This chain links TRBV4-3 with TRBJ1-1, with TRBD1 matching over 7 bases. Looked up from germline, CDR1 is LGHNA and CDR2 is YSLEER. CDR3 length equals 17 residues. Trimming removed 3 bases from V and 5 bases from J; junction bases left unmatched: 15. Here the CDR3 reads CASSQDTGGLRGTEAFF. As DNA, the CDR3 is TGCGCCAGCAGCCAGGACACCGGGGGACTCAGGGGGACTGAAGCTTTCTTT.

This chain joins TRBV15 and TRBJ2-7; D remains unclear. Germline V gene data show CDR1 as LNHNV and CDR2 as YYDKDF (reference sequence). This CDR3 spans 13 amino acids. V was cut by 0 bases and J by 9 bases, with 12 bases left in between. CDR3 sequence reads: CATSRDHGQRQYF. The CDR3 coding sequence is TGTGCCACCAGCAGAGATCACGGTCAACGGCAGTACTTC.

The gene calls are TRBV12-3 or TRBV12-4 and TRBJ2-7; D gene uncertain. Trimming removed 8 bases at V and 0 bases at J, with 17 bases between. The CDR3 has 15 residues. As DNA, the CDR3 is TGTGCCAGCTGCCGCGGAGACACGTACTCCTACGAGCAGTACTTC. Its protein is CASCRGDTYSYEQYF.

The rearrangement uses TRBV20-1 and TRBJ1-1; TRBD1 matches 7 bases. The junction had 3 bases not matched to a gene; V was cut back by 2 bases and J by 0 bases. CDR1 is DFQATT, CDR2 SNEGSKA, per germline (reference sequence). The CDR3 has 14 residues. DNA of the CDR3: TGCAGTGCTAGAAGGGGGCAGTTGAACACTGAAGCTTTCTTT. Its protein is CSARRGQLNTEAFF.

This clonotype appeared a few times. V and J are TRBV20-1 and TRBJ2-7, with 7 positions matching TRBD1. Germline trimming cut 5 bases from V and 2 bases from J; bases unmatched to any gene: 12. The CDR3 extends over 15 amino acids. Germline V lookup: CDR1 DFQATT, CDR2 SNEGSKA (reference sequence). CDR3 residues: CSAPGGQGVAYEQYF. In nucleotides, the CDR3 is TGCAGTGCTCCCGGTGGGCAGGGGGTGGCCTACGAGCAGTACTTC.

CDR3 loop: CASSAGKGDTGELFF. Here the CDR3 DNA reads TGCGCCAGCAGCGCAGGGAAGGGGGACACCGGGGAGCTGTTTTTT. The V and J genes are TRBV5-1 and TRBJ2-2; possibly TRBD1 for D (6 bases). Germline-derived CDR1 and CDR2 are SGHRS and YFSETQ. The ends were cut back, 4 bases at V and 3 bases at J, with 13 bases in the middle. The length of the CDR3 is 15 residues. The full variable domain, in which reference TRBV5-1 and TRBJ2-2 provide the parts outside the CDR3, is KAGVTQTPRYLIKTRGQQVTLSCSPISGHRSVSWYQQTPGQGLQFLFEYFSETQRNKGNFPGRFSGRQFSNSRSEMNVSTLELGDSALYLCASSAGKGDTGELFFGEGSRLTVL.